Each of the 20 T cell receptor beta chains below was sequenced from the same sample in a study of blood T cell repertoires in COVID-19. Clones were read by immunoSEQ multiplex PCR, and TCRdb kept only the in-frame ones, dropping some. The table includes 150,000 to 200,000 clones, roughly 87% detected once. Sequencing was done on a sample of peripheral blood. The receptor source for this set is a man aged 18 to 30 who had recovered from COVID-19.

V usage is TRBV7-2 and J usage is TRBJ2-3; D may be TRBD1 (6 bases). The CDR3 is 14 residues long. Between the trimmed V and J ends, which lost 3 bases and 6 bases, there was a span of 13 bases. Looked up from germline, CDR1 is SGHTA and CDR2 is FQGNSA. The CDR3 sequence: CASSFGNRVDTQYF. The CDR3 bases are TGTGCCAGCAGCTTTGGGAACAGGGTGGATACGCAGTATTTT.

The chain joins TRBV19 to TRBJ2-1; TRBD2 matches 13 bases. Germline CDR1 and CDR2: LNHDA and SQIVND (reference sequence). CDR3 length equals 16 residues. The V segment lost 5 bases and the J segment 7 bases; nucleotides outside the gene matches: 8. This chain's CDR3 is CASSRGLAGTLNEQFF. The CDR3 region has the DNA TGTGCCAGTAGTCGGGGACTAGCGGGAACCTTGAATGAGCAGTTCTTC.

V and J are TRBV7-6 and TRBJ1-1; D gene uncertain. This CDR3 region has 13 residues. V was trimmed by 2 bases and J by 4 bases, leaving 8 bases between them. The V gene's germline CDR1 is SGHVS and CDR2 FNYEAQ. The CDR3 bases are TGTGCCAGCAGCTTATTTGCAGGCACTGAAGCTTTCTTT. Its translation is CASSLFAGTEAFF.

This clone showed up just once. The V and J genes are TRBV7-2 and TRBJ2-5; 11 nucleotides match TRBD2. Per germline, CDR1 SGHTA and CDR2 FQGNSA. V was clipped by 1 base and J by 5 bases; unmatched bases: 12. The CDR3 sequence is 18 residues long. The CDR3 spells CASSLVPGLAVRRETQYF. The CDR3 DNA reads TGTGCCAGCAGCTTAGTACCGGGACTAGCGGTACGACGGGAGACCCAGTACTTC.

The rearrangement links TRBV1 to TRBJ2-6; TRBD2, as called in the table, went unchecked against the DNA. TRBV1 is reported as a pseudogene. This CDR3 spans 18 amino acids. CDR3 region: CTSSGLNDGSSGANVLTF. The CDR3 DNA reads TGCACCAGCAGCGGACTGAACGATGGGAGCTCTGGGGCCAACGTCCTGACTTTC.

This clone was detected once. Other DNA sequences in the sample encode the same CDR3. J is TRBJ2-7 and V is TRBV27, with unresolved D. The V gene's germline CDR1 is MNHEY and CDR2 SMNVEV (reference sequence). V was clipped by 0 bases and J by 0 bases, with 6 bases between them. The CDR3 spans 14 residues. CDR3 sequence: CASSLSRSSYEQYF. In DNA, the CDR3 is TGTGCCAGCAGTTTATCGCGGAGCTCCTACGAGCAGTACTTC.

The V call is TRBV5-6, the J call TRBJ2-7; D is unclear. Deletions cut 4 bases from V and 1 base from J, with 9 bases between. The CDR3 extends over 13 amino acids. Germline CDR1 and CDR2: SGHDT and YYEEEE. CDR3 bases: TGTGCCAGCAGCGGCCAGAATTCCTACGAGCAGTACTTC. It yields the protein CASSGQNSYEQYF. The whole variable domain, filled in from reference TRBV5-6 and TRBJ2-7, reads DAGVTQSPTHLIKTRGQQVTLRCSPKSGHDTVSWYQQALGQGPQFIFQYYEEEERQRGNFPDRFSGHQFPNYSSELNVNALLLGDSALYLCASSGQNSYEQYFGPGTRLTVT.

The CDR3 DNA sequence: TGTGCCAGCAGTCCGTTGGGGGGACGTTCACCCCTCCACTTT. Translated, it gives CASSPLGGRSPLHF. V usage is TRBV7-8 and J usage is TRBJ1-6, with TRBD1 as a possible D gene (5 bases). The CDR3 is 14 amino acids. CDR1 and CDR2 (germline): SGHVS, FQNEAQ. With 6 bases removed from V and 9 bases from J, the gap between germline ends came to 15 bases.

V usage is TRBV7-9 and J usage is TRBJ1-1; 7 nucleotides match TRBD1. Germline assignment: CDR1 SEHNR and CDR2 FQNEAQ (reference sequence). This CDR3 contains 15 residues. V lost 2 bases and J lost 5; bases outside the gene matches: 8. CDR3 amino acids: CASSLSTGKWTEAFF. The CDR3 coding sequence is TGTGCCAGCAGCTTATCGACAGGGAAATGGACTGAAGCTTTCTTT.

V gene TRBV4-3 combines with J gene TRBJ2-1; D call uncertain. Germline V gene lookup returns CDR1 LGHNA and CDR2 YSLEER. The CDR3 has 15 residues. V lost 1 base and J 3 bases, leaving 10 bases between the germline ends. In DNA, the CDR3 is TGCGCCAGCAGCCAAGTTATCGGCGGCTACAATGAGCAGTTCTTC. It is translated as CASSQVIGGYNEQFF.

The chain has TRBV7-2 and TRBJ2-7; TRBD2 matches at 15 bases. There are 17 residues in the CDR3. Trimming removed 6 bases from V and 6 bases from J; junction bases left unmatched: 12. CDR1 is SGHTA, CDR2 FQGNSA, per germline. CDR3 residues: CASRRGVGLAGGGEQYF. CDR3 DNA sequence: TGTGCCAGCAGGAGGGGGGTGGGACTAGCGGGAGGAGGCGAGCAGTACTTC.

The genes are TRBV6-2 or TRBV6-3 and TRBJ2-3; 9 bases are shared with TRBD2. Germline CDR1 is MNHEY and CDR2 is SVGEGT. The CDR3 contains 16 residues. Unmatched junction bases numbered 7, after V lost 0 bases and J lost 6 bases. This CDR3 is CASSYSAAGGVDTQYF. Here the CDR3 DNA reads TGTGCCAGCAGTTACTCGGCGGCGGGAGGGGTCGATACGCAGTATTTT.

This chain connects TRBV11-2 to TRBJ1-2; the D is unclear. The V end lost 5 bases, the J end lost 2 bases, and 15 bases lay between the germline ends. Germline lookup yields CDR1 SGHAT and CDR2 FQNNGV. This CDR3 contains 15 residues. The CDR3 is CASSPGGRPNYGYTF. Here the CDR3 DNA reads TGTGCCAGCAGCCCAGGAGGGCGGCCCAACTATGGCTACACCTTC.

CDR3 sequence: CASSEIRSDNSPLHF. The CDR3, as DNA: TGTGCCAGCAGTGAAATTCGGTCCGATAATTCACCCCTCCACTTT. The V call is TRBV2, the J call TRBJ1-6; D is unclear. The CDR3 contains 15 residues. The V gene's germline CDR1 is SNHLY and CDR2 FYNNEI. The V end lost 2 bases, the J end lost 5 bases, and 10 bases lay between the germline ends.

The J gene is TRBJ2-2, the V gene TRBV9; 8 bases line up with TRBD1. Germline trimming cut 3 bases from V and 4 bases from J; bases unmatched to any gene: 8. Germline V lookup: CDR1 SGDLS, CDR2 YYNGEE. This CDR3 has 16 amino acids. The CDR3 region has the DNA TGTGCCAGCAGCGCACACGAGACAGGGGCCACCGGGGAGCTGTTTTTT. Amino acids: CASSAHETGATGELFF. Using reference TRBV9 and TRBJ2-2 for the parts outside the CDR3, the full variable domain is DSGVTQTPKHLITATGQRVTLRCSPRSGDLSVYWYQQSLDQGLQFLIQYYNGEERAKGNILERFSAQQFPDLHSELNLSSLELGDSALYFCASSAHETGATGELFFGEGSRLTVL.

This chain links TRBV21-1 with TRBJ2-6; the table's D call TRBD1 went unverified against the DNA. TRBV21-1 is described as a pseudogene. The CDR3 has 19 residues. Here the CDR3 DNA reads TGTGCCAGCAGCAAAGATCGGGACAGCCAACTTAAAGGGGCCAACGTCCTGACTTTC. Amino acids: CASSKDRDSQLKGANVLTF.

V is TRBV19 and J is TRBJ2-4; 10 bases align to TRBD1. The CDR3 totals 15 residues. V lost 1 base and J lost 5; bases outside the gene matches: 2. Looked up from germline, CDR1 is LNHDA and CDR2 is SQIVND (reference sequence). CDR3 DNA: TGTGCCAGTAGTATAGGGGACAGGGGAGAAAACATTCAGTACTTC. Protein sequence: CASSIGDRGENIQYF.

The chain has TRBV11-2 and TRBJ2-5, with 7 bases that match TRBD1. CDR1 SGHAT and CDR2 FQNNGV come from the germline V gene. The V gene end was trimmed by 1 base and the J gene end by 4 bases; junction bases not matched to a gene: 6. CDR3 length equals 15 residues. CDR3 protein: CASSLGNRGVETQYF. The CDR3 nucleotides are TGTGCCAGCAGCTTAGGGAACAGGGGTGTAGAGACCCAGTACTTC.

The CDR3 is CASRDRDGYTF. The CDR3 DNA sequence: TGTGCCAGCAGAGACAGGGATGGCTACACCTTC. V usage is TRBV6-5 and J usage is TRBJ1-2; the match to TRBD1 covers 7 bases. Germline CDR1 MNHEY, CDR2 SVGAGI. Germline trimming cut 6 bases from V and 6 bases from J; bases unmatched to any gene: 1. The length of the CDR3 is 11 residues.

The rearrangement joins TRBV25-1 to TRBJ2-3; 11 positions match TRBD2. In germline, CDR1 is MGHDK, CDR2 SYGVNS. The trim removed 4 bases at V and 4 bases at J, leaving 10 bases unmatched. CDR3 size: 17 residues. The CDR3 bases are TGTGCCAGCAGTGGCTACCAACTAGCGGGAGTACCAGATACGCAGTATTTT. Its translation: CASSGYQLAGVPDTQYF. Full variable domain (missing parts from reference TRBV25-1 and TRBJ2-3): EADIYQTPRYLVIGTGKKITLECSQTMGHDKMYWYQQDPGMELHLIHYSYGVNSTEKGDLSSESTVSRIRTEHFPLTLESARPSHTSQYLCASSGYQLAGVPDTQYFGPGTRLTVL.